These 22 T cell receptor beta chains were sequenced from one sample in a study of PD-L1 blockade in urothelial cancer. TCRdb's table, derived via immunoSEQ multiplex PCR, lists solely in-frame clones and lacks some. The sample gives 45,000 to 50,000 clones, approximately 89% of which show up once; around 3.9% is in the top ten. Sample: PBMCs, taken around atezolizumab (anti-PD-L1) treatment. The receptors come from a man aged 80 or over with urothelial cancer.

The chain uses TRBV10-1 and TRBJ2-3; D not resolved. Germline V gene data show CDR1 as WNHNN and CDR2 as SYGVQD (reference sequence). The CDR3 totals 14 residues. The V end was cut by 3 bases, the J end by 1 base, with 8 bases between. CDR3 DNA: TGCGCCAGCAGTGATCTGTCCGGCACAGATACGCAGTATTTT. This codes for CASSDLSGTDTQYF.

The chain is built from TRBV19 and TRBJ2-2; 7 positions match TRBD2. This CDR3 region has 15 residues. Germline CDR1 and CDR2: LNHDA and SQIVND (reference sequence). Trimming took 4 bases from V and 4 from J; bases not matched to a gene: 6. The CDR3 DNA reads TGTGCCAGTAGTAACCGACTAGCACCCACCGGGGAGCTGTTTTTT. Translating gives CASSNRLAPTGELFF.

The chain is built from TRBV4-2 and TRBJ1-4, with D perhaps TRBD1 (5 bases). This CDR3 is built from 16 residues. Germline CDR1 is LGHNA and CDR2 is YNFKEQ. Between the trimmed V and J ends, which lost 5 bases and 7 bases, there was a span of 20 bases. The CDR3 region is CASSSQAGQGGEKLFF. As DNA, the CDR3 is TGTGCCAGCAGCTCCCAAGCGGGCCAGGGCGGTGAAAAACTGTTTTTT.

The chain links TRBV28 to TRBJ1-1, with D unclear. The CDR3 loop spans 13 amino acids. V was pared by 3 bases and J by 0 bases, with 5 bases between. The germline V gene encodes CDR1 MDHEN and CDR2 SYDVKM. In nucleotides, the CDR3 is TGTGCCAGCAGTTTCCCAATGAACACTGAAGCTTTCTTT. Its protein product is CASSFPMNTEAFF.

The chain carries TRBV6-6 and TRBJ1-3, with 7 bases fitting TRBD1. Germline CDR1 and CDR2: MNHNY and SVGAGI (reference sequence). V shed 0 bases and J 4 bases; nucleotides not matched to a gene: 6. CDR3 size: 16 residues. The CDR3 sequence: CASSYSPTGSGNTIYF. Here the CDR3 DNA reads TGTGCCAGCAGTTACTCGCCGACAGGGTCAGGAAACACCATATATTTT.

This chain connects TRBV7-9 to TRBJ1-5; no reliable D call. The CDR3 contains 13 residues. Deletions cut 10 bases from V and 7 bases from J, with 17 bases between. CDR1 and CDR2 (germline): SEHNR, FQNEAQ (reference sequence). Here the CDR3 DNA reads TGTGCCACGGGTGCCGATGGGAGGCAGCCCCAGCATTTT. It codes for CATGADGRQPQHF.

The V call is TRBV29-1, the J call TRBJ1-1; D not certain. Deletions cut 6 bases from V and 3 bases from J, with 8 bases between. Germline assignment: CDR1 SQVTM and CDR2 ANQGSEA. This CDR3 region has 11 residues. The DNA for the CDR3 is TGCAGCGTGTACGAGTACACTGAAGCTTTCTTT. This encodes CSVYEYTEAFF.

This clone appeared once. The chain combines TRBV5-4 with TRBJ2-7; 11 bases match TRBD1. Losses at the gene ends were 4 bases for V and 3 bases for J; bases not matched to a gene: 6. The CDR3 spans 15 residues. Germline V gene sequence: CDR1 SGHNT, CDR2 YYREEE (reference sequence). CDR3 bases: TGTGCCAGCAGCCGGGACAGGGGGACCTTCTACGAGCAGTACTTC. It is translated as CASSRDRGTFYEQYF.

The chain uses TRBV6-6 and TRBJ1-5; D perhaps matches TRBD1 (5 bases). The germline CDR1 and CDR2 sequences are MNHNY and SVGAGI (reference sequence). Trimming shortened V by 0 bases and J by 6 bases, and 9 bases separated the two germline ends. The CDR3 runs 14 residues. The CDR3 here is CASSYSKGVQPQHF. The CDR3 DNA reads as TGTGCCAGCAGTTACTCGAAAGGGGTTCAGCCCCAGCATTTT.

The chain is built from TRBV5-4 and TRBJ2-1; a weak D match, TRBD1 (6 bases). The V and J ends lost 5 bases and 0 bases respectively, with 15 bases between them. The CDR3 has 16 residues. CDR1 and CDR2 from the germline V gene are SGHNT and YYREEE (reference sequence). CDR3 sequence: CASSYGTKSSYNEQFF. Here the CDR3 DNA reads TGTGCCAGCAGTTACGGGACAAAGAGCTCCTACAATGAGCAGTTCTTC.

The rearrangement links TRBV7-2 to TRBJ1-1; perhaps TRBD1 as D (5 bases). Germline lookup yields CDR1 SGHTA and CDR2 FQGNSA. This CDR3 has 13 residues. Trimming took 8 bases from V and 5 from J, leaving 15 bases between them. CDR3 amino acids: CASSRVGRTEAFF. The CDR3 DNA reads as TGTGCCAGCTCCCGTGTGGGGCGGACTGAAGCTTTCTTT.

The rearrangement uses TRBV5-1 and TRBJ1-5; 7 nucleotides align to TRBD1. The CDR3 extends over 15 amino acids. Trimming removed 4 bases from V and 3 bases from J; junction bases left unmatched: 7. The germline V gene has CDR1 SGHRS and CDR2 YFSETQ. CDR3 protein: CASSLGTVPNQPQHF. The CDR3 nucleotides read TGCGCCAGCAGCCTGGGGACAGTACCCAATCAGCCCCAGCATTTT.

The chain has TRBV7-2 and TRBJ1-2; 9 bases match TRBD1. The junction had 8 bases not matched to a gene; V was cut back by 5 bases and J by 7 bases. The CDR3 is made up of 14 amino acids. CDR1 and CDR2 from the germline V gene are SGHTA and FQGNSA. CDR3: CASSHDRGAGGYTF. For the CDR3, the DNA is TGTGCCAGCAGCCACGACAGGGGGGCGGGTGGCTACACCTTC.

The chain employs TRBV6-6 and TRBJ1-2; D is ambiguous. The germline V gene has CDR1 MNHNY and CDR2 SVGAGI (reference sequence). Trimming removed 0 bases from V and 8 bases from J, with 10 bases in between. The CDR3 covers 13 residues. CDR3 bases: TGTGCCAGCAGTTACTCGACTGTACACGGCTACACCTTC. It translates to CASSYSTVHGYTF.

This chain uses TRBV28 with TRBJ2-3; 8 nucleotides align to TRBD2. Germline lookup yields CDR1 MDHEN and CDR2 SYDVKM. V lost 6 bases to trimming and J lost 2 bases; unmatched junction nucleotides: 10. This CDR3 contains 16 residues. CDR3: CASRGFGGRSTDTQYF. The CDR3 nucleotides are TGTGCCAGCAGAGGCTTTGGCGGGAGGTCCACAGATACGCAGTATTTT. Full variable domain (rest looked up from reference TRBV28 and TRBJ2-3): DVKVTQSSRYLVKRTGEKVFLECVQDMDHENMFWYRQDPGLGLRLIYFSYDVKMKEKGDIPEGYSVSREKKERFSLILESASTNQTSMYLCASRGFGGRSTDTQYFGPGTRLTVL.

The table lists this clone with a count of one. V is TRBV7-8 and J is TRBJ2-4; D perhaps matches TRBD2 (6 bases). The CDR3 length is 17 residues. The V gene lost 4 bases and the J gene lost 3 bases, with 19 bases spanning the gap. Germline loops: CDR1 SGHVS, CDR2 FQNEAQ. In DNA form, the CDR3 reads TGTGCCAGCAGCTCGGGACCCCGGGGGATGGGCAAAAACATTCAGTACTTC. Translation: CASSSGPRGMGKNIQYF.

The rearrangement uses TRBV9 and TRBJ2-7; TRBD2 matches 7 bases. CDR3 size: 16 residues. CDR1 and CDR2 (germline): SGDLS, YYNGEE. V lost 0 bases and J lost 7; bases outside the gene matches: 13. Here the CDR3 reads CASSVASPGRGGEQYF. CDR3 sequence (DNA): TGTGCCAGCAGCGTAGCGAGTCCGGGGAGGGGAGGGGAGCAGTACTTC.

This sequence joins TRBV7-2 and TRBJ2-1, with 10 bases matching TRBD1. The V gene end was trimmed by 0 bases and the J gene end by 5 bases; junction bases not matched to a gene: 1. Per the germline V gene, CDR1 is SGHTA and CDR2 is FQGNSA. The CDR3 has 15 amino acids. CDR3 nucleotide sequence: TGTGCCAGCAGCTTAGCCGGGACAGGGGACAATGAGCAGTTCTTC. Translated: CASSLAGTGDNEQFF.

CDR3 protein: CASSILGTGPSDEQYF. CDR3 sequence (DNA): TGTGCCAGCAGTATACTGGGGACAGGGCCCTCGGACGAGCAGTACTTC. V and J are TRBV27 and TRBJ2-7; 9 bases match TRBD1. The germline CDR1 and CDR2 sequences are MNHEY and SMNVEV (reference sequence). This CDR3 region has 16 residues. V lost 5 bases and J lost 5; bases outside the gene matches: 13.

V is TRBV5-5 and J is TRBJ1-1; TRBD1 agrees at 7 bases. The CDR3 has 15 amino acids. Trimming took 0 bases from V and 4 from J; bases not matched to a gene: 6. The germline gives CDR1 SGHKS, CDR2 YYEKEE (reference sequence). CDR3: CASSLGPGTATEAFF. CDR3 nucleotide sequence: TGTGCCAGCAGCTTGGGCCCAGGGACAGCCACTGAAGCTTTCTTT.

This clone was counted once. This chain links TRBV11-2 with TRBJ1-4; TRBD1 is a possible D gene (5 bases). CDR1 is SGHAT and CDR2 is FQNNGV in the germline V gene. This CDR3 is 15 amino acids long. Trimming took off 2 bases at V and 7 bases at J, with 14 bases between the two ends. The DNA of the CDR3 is TGTGCCAGCAGCTTATCCAGCGGGGGTGGTGAAAAACTGTTTTTT. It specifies CASSLSSGGGEKLFF.

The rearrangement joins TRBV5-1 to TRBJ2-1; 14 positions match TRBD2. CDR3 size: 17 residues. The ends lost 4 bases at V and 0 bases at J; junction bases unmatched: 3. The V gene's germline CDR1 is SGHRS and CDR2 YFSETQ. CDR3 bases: TGCGCCAGCAGCCGACTAGCGGGAGGGAGCTCCTACAATGAGCAGTTCTTC. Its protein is CASSRLAGGSSYNEQFF.